The sequence of this T cell receptor (beta chain) was determined in a study of blood T cell repertoires in COVID-19. Whole-study context: Samples came from the United States, Italy and Spain, spanning acute and convalescent COVID-19. PBMCs, B-cell-depleted T cells, or T cells were the source of the cDNA or gDNA that made up the material.

Produced via immunoSEQ multiplex PCR; TCRdb's table is partial and in-frame only. Seen here are 26,000 or so clones, around 87% observed once, and the top ten hold about 11%. Material for sequencing was peripheral blood. The source is a man in his sixties or seventies with acute or convalescent COVID-19.

CDR3 sequence (DNA): TGCGCCAGCTCGAGGACAGCGGGAGGCGAAAAACTGTTTTTT. Its protein is CASSRTAGGEKLFF. The chain is built from TRBV5-1 and TRBJ1-4, with a weak D call TRBD1 (6 bases). Trimming cost V 7 bases and J 8 bases, with 18 bases left between them. The germline V gene has CDR1 SGHRS and CDR2 YFSETQ. The CDR3 has 14 amino acids. Full variable domain (remainder filled in from reference TRBV5-1 and TRBJ1-4): KAGVTQTPRYLIKTRGQQVTLSCSPISGHRSVSWYQQTPGQGLQFLFEYFSETQRNKGNFPGRFSGRQFSNSRSEMNVSTLELGDSALYLCASSRTAGGEKLFFGSGTQLSVL.